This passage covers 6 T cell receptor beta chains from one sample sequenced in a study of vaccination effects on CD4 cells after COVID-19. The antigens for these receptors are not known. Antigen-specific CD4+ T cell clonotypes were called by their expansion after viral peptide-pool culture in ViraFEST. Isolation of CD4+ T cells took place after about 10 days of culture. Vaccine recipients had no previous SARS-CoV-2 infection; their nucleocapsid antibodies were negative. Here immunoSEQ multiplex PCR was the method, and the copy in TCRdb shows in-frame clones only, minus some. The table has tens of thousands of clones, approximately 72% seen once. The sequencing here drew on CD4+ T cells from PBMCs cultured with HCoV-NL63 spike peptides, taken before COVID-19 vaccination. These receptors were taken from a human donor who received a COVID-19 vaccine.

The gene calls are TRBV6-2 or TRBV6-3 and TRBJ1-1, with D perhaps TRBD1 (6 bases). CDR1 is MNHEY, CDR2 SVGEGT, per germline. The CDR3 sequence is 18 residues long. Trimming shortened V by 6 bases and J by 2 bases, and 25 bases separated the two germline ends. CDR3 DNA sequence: TGTGCCAGCAGCTCGGCGATGAAGAACAGGGCCGGAAACACTGAAGCTTTCTTT. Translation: CASSSAMKNRAGNTEAFF.

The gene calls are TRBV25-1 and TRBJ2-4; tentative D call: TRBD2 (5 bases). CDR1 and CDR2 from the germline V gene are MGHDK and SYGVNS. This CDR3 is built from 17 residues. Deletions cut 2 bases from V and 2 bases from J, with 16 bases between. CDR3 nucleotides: TGTGCCAGCAGTGAACCTCGGGGAGCCGACTCCAAAAACATTCAGTACTTC. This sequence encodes CASSEPRGADSKNIQYF.

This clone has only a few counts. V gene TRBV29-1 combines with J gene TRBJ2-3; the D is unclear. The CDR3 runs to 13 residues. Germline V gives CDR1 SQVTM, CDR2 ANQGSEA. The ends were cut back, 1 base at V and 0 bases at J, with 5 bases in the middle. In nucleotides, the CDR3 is TGCAGCGTTGAAGGTCCTAGCACAGATACGCAGTATTTT. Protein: CSVEGPSTDTQYF.

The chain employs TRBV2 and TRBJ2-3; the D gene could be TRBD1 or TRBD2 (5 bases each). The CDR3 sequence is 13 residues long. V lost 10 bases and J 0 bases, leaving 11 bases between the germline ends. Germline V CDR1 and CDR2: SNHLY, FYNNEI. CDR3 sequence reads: CATQRDSTDTQYF. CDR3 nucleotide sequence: TGTGCCACCCAAAGGGACAGCACAGATACGCAGTATTTT.

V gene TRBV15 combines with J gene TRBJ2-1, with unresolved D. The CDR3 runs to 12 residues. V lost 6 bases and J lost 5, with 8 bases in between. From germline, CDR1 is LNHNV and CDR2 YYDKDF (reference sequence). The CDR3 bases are TGTGCCACCAGTGCTCTGAACAATGAGCAGTTCTTC. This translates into CATSALNNEQFF.

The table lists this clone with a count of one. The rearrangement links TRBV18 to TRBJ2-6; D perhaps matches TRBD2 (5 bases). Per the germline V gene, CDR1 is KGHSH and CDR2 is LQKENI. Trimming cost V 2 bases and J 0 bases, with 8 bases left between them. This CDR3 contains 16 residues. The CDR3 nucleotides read TGTGCCAGCTCACCAGCGGAGGTCTCTGGGGCCAACGTCCTGACTTTC. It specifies CASSPAEVSGANVLTF.